This T cell receptor beta chain was obtained from a study of T cell responses to AZD1222 COVID-19 vaccine. Whole-study findings and limits: Repertoires in all cases were sampled only once the peak T cell response had passed.

The J segment lost 4 bases and the V segment lost 2 bases, leaving 6 bases of the junction unmatched. Germline loops: CDR1 SGHVS, CDR2 FQNEAQ. CDR3 size: 16 residues. The assay was immunoSEQ multiplex PCR, and TCRdb's table has in-frame clones only and misses some. The repertoire holds 91,000 or so clones, approximately 90% seen once, with roughly 3% in the top ten. A word on this clone: Its matching antigen is unknown.

This receptor was taken from an adult who received the AZD1222 COVID-19 vaccine. Sequenced here: peripheral blood, sampled 28 days after the second AZD1222 dose. V is TRBV7-8 and J is TRBJ2-2; 8 bases are shared with TRBD2. This CDR3 reads CASSLLSGGPTGELFF. The CDR3 bases are TGTGCCAGCAGCTTACTAAGCGGGGGCCCCACCGGGGAGCTGTTTTTT.